This T cell receptor beta chain comes out of a study of T cell repertoires in cytomegalovirus infection (dated by TCRdb to the late 2010s). For the wider study: Donor HLA type was relevant to the analysis, because carriage of CMV infection together with the matching HLA type was indicated by public TCR beta signatures.

V sheds 7 bases and J sheds 1 base, leaving 16 bases between their ends. There are 15 amino acids in the CDR3, from cysteine to phenylalanine inclusive. Kept here is only the CDR3 DNA, which spans 45 bases and is read in frame from base 1. As for this clonotype: This receptor's antigen is unknown. Per-nucleotide qualities are absent, and no much larger clonotype sits a single base away.

The sequencer was an Illumina HiSeq 1500. TCRdb reprocessing: public reads trimmed at Q25 with fastp, clones called with MiXCR, in-frame beta chains kept. CDR3 protein sequences are deduplicated, and each keeps its most common genes and DNA. The sample table lists 300,000 to 400,000 distinct CDR3 sequences, more than 8% of them with a count of one. Approximately 4.7% of the sample rests with the top ten. The research as a whole found: In both this cohort and an independent roughly 350-donor cohort, the cumulative frequency of public TCR beta family members distinguished carriers of CMV infection plus the relevant HLA type. The ex vivo response was dominated by HLA-C-restricted CMV-specific TCR beta clonotypes, which also provided the single most frequent clonotype in two of eight donors.

The sequence was collected from a human donor in good health (CMV status not recorded). Some clones in this sample may be carry-over from other donors' samples. This sequence uses TRBV12-3 or TRBV12-4 and TRBJ1-1, with no confident D gene call. Sequences were obtained from PBMCs. In nucleotides, the sequence is TGTGCCAGCACCCTAAGGAGGACGGAGAACACTGAAGCTTTCTTT. This gives the protein CASTLRRTENTEAFF.